One sample yielded the 21 T cell receptor beta chains listed below, sequenced in a study of blood T cell repertoires in COVID-19. Profiled with immunoSEQ multiplex PCR; TCRdb holds only in-frame clones, not every one. The sample has approximately 200,000 clones; around 88% are singletons. Sequencing was performed on peripheral blood. The receptors originated from a young man with active or convalescent COVID-19.

The chain carries TRBV9 and TRBJ2-2; 10 nucleotides match TRBD2. There are 16 residues in the CDR3. J was trimmed by 7 bases and V by 0 bases; bases with no gene match: 6. Per germline, CDR1 SGDLS and CDR2 YYNGEE. The chain's CDR3 is CASSVVLAGAGGELFF. The CDR3 nucleotides read TGTGCCAGCAGCGTAGTCCTAGCGGGAGCGGGCGGGGAGCTGTTTTTT.

The chain employs TRBV5-1 and TRBJ2-3; 7 bases line up with TRBD1. The germline V gene encodes CDR1 SGHRS and CDR2 YFSETQ. The V and J ends lost 2 bases and 6 bases, in that order; junction bases with no gene match: 15. The CDR3 runs 17 residues. The chain's CDR3 is CASSFRGPSRGRDTQYF. CDR3 DNA sequence: TGCGCCAGCAGCTTTAGGGGGCCTTCTAGGGGCAGGGATACGCAGTATTTT. Together with reference TRBV5-1 and TRBJ2-3, the CDR3 gives the full variable domain: KAGVTQTPRYLIKTRGQQVTLSCSPISGHRSVSWYQQTPGQGLQFLFEYFSETQRNKGNFPGRFSGRQFSNSRSEMNVSTLELGDSALYLCASSFRGPSRGRDTQYFGPGTRLTVL.

This clone was seen a single time. The chain employs TRBV9 and TRBJ2-1; 11 bases are shared with TRBD1. Germline assignment: CDR1 SGDLS and CDR2 YYNGEE. With 0 bases clipped from V and 8 bases from J, the junction kept 4 bases outside the gene matches. The CDR3 extends over 15 amino acids. For the CDR3, the DNA is TGTGCCAGCAGCGTAGCTGGACAGGGGGCGGATGAGCAGTTCTTC. This sequence encodes CASSVAGQGADEQFF.

The chain joins TRBV4-2 to TRBJ2-2, with D maybe TRBD2 (6 bases). Germline CDR1 and CDR2: LGHNA and YNFKEQ. This CDR3 is 15 amino acids long. V was trimmed by 4 bases and J by 6 bases, leaving 15 bases between them. The CDR3 nucleotides read TGTGCCAGCAGCCTTTTACATGGGGAGGCCGGGGAGCTGTTTTTT. Amino acids: CASSLLHGEAGELFF.

About this clone: The same CDR3 arises from other DNA sequences in this sample as well. The CDR3 nucleotides read TGCAGCGTCGGACAGGGCGCAGATACGCAGTATTTT. It yields the protein CSVGQGADTQYF. The V and J genes are TRBV29-1 and TRBJ2-3; 8 positions match TRBD1. The CDR3 consists of 12 residues. CDR1 and CDR2 (germline): SQVTM, ANQGSEA. With 6 bases clipped from V and 4 bases from J, the junction kept 3 bases outside the gene matches.

The chain couples TRBV28 to TRBJ1-1; weak D call: TRBD1 (6 bases). Germline-derived CDR1 and CDR2 are MDHEN and SYDVKM. The CDR3 runs 14 residues. V shed 5 bases and J shed 2 bases, with 12 bases lying between them. In DNA form, the CDR3 reads TGTGCCAGCAGTCCCCCAGGGGCTAACACTGAAGCTTTCTTT. This encodes CASSPPGANTEAFF.

The V and J genes are TRBV30 and TRBJ1-5; maybe TRBD1 (5 bases). The CDR3 runs to 13 residues. V was clipped by 3 bases and J by 1 base, with 7 bases between them. CDR1 is GTSNPN and CDR2 is SVGIG in the germline V gene (reference sequence). The CDR3 sequence is CAWRGLSNQPQHF. CDR3 nucleotide sequence: TGTGCCTGGAGGGGACTGAGCAATCAGCCCCAGCATTTT.

The V call is TRBV29-1, the J call TRBJ1-1; D perhaps matches TRBD1 (6 bases). This CDR3 contains 12 residues. V gave up 7 bases and J gave up 0 bases, with 9 bases separating them. The germline V gene has CDR1 SQVTM and CDR2 ANQGSEA. The CDR3 here is CSAGQMNTEAFF. The CDR3 coding sequence is TGCAGCGCTGGACAGATGAACACTGAAGCTTTCTTT.

In this sample, this clone turned up a few times. V and J are TRBV10-3 and TRBJ2-1; D gene uncertain. V dropped 4 bases and J dropped 2 bases, with 9 bases sitting between them. Per the germline V gene, CDR1 is ENHRY and CDR2 is SYGVKD. This CDR3 region has 14 residues. CDR3 in amino acids: CAISGTSAYNEQFF. In nucleotides, the CDR3 is TGTGCCATCAGTGGTACTTCCGCCTACAATGAGCAGTTCTTC.

The chain joins TRBV3-1 (or the pseudogene TRBV3-2) to TRBJ2-1; TRBD2 agrees at 11 bases. V was clipped by 7 bases and J by 4 bases; unmatched bases: 6. This CDR3 spans 15 amino acids. From germline, CDR1 is LGHDT and CDR2 YNNKEL (reference sequence). CDR3 in amino acids: CASTPGLAAYNEQFF. The CDR3 DNA is TGTGCCAGCACTCCGGGACTAGCGGCTTACAATGAGCAGTTCTTC.

The chain combines TRBV28 with TRBJ1-6; D not resolved. Trimming removed 1 base from V and 10 bases from J, with 11 bases in between. Germline CDR1 MDHEN, CDR2 SYDVKM. This CDR3 has 14 amino acids. The DNA for the CDR3 is TGTGCCAGCAGTTTATCTTGGACTCAGTCACCCCTCCACTTT. Protein: CASSLSWTQSPLHF.

This sequence joins TRBV9 and TRBJ1-3; D might be TRBD1 (6 bases). This CDR3 region has 15 residues. CDR1 is SGDLS, CDR2 YYNGEE, per germline. V was pared by 4 bases and J by 7 bases, with 18 bases between. DNA of the CDR3: TGTGCCAGCAGCCTAATACCAACAGGGATGAACACCATATATTTT. It encodes CASSLIPTGMNTIYF.

In this sample, this clone turned up once. This CDR3 reads CASRGQGGLPQHF. The CDR3 DNA is TGTGCCAGCAGGGGACAGGGGGGCTTGCCCCAGCATTTT. V is TRBV12-3 or TRBV12-4 and J is TRBJ1-5, with TRBD1 matching 11 bases. The CDR3 is 13 residues long. The ends lost 6 bases at V and 9 bases at J; junction bases unmatched: 4.

This clone was detected only a few times. This chain connects TRBV5-3 to TRBJ2-1, with 7 bases lining up with TRBD2. TRBV5-3 is classed as an ORF, of uncertain function. This CDR3 is 16 amino acids long. J was trimmed by 0 bases and V by 4 bases; bases with no gene match: 7. Here the CDR3 DNA reads TGTGCCAGAAGCCCCTTCGGGGGGAGCTCCTACAATGAGCAGTTCTTC. Protein: CARSPFGGSSYNEQFF.

This clone was found many times. The chain recombines TRBV4-1 with TRBJ1-1; TRBD1 matches at 10 bases. The length of the CDR3 is 16 residues. Per germline, CDR1 MGHRA and CDR2 YSYEKL. V lost 2 bases, J lost 5 bases, and 8 bases stayed unmatched. CDR3 DNA: TGCGCCAGCAGCCAACCGGGACAGGGGATGCGGACTGAAGCTTTCTTT. It is translated as CASSQPGQGMRTEAFF.

V gene TRBV6-1 combines with J gene TRBJ2-1; TRBD1 matches 7 bases. The V gene's germline CDR1 is MNHNS and CDR2 SASEGT. The CDR3 contains 14 residues. V lost 2 bases to trimming and J lost 4 bases; unmatched junction nucleotides: 2. The CDR3 nucleotides read TGTGCCAGCAGTGAATGGGACAGTTACAATGAGCAGTTCTTC. Its translation is CASSEWDSYNEQFF.

J is TRBJ2-4 and V is TRBV10-3; TRBD1 matches at 10 bases. J gave up 0 bases and V 6 bases, and 23 bases lay outside the gene matches. Looked up from germline, CDR1 is ENHRY and CDR2 is SYGVKD. This CDR3 contains 22 residues. CDR3 in amino acids: CAISATSTLRDRGTIAKNIQYF. The CDR3 nucleotides are TGTGCCATCAGCGCAACATCCACCCTACGGGACAGGGGTACCATAGCCAAAAACATTCAGTACTTC.

The chain combines TRBV7-8 with TRBJ2-1; 12 bases are shared with TRBD2. Germline CDR1 is SGHVS and CDR2 is FQNEAQ. V shed 5 bases and J 7 bases; nucleotides not matched to a gene: 6. This CDR3 comprises 15 residues. The DNA of the CDR3 is TGTGCCAGCAGCCGGACTAGCGGGGCCTCAAATGAGCAGTTCTTC. Its translation is CASSRTSGASNEQFF.

The chain recombines TRBV12-3 or TRBV12-4 with TRBJ2-5; TRBD1 might be the D (6 bases). The CDR3 is 13 amino acids. V dropped 6 bases and J dropped 4 bases, with 12 bases sitting between them. The CDR3 DNA is TGTGCCAGCAGCCGGGCCAGGGGAGAGACCCAGTACTTC. This codes for CASSRARGETQYF.

The CDR3 sequence is CASSSGPNTEAFF. CDR3 nucleotides: TGTGCCAGCAGTTCAGGGCCGAACACTGAAGCTTTCTTT. The chain is built from TRBV27 and TRBJ1-1; possible D gene TRBD1, 5 bases. Germline V gives CDR1 MNHEY, CDR2 SMNVEV (reference sequence). This CDR3 contains 13 residues. Trimming took off 4 bases at V and 1 base at J, with 7 bases between the two ends.

The J gene is TRBJ2-7, the V gene TRBV30; D not certain. V shed 0 bases and J shed 9 bases, with 12 bases lying between them. Germline values: CDR1 GTSNPN, CDR2 SVGIG (reference sequence). This CDR3 has 12 residues. The CDR3 nucleotides read TGTGCCTGGAGTGTACTTGGGTCAGGGCAGTACTTC. This codes for CAWSVLGSGQYF.